This T cell receptor (beta chain) emerged from a study of preoperative IRX-2 immunotherapy in early breast cancer. The method was immunoSEQ multiplex PCR; TCRdb's version includes in-frame clones alone and lacks a portion of them. The data hold tens of thousands of clones, with 80% to 90% observed a single time. Described treatment: preoperative locoregional IRX-2 cytokine immunotherapy. Patients received preoperative, locoregional IRX-2 cytokine immunotherapy in a phase Ib study. J lost 6 bases, V lost 5 bases, and 9 bases had no gene match. CDR1 is MNHGY, CDR2 SAAAGT, per germline. The CDR3 has 14 residues. This clone was recorded a few times.

The sequencing here drew on lymph node tissue, taken after IRX-2 immunotherapy. The chain carries TRBV6-8 and TRBJ1-1; TRBD1 aligns across 7 bases. The sequence came from a human donor with breast cancer. DNA of the CDR3: TGTGCCAGCAGTAAAGGGGGCGCGGGCGCTGAAGCTTTCTTT. Its protein is CASSKGGAGAEAFF.